The 25 T cell receptor beta chains in this list originate from one sample, sequenced in a study of T cell changes during pregnancy in multiple sclerosis. Measured with immunoSEQ multiplex PCR; TCRdb has only the in-frame clones, and not every one. The table shows tens of thousands of clones, with more than 75% occurring only once. This sample comprised CD4+ T cells from peripheral blood mononuclear cells, obtained in the first trimester of pregnancy. The source is a female donor with multiple sclerosis, enrolled in a pregnancy study.

V usage is TRBV7-6 and J usage is TRBJ1-1; no reliable D call. Trimming took off 5 bases at V and 0 bases at J, with 10 bases between the two ends. The CDR3 loop spans 14 amino acids. Germline CDR1 SGHVS, CDR2 FNYEAQ. The CDR3 DNA follows: TGTGCCAGCAGCCCCTCGGGAATGAACACTGAAGCTTTCTTT. Translated: CASSPSGMNTEAFF.

This chain uses TRBV19 with TRBJ1-2; 11 bases map to TRBD1. The CDR3 covers 15 residues. After removal of 8 bases from V and 4 bases from J, the junction contained 9 bases not matched to a gene. Germline CDR1 and CDR2: LNHDA and SQIVND (reference sequence). Here the CDR3 DNA reads TGTGCCAGTCAACGAGGGACAGGGGGAAGCTATGGCTACACCTTC. It encodes CASQRGTGGSYGYTF.

This sequence joins TRBV30 and TRBJ2-2; 9 bases agree with TRBD2. The CDR3 spans 20 residues. Unmatched junction bases numbered 21, after V lost 4 bases and J lost 3 bases. Germline V gene data show CDR1 as GTSNPN and CDR2 as SVGIG (reference sequence). This CDR3 is CAWKALRGSGRPGDTGELFF. The DNA of the CDR3 is TGTGCCTGGAAGGCCCTCCGAGGTAGCGGGAGACCAGGAGACACCGGGGAGCTGTTTTTT.

The rearrangement links TRBV9 to TRBJ2-5, with TRBD2 matching 15 bases. From germline, CDR1 is SGDLS and CDR2 YYNGEE. J was trimmed by 4 bases and V by 3 bases; bases with no gene match: 4. The CDR3 loop spans 16 amino acids. In DNA form, the CDR3 reads TGTGCCAGCAGCGCCGGACTAGCGGGGGGGTTAGAGACCCAGTACTTC. Translating it yields CASSAGLAGGLETQYF.

The chain employs TRBV5-1 and TRBJ2-3, with D unclear. The CDR3 extends over 15 amino acids. Trimming pared 4 bases from V and 2 bases from J, leaving 14 bases between. Germline V gene data show CDR1 as SGHRS and CDR2 as YFSETQ. As DNA, the CDR3 is TGCGCCAGCAGCCCTTATGGCGGAAACACAGATACGCAGTATTTT. This gives the protein CASSPYGGNTDTQYF.

V usage is TRBV4-2 and J usage is TRBJ2-3, with 13 positions matching TRBD2. Trimming at V came to 0 bases and at J to 7 bases, leaving 4 bases not matched to a gene. Germline CDR1 is LGHNA and CDR2 is YNFKEQ. CDR3 length: 16 residues. CDR3 amino acids: CASSQDELAGGYTQYF. CDR3 bases: TGTGCCAGCAGCCAAGATGAACTAGCGGGGGGGTATACGCAGTATTTT.

The V and J genes are TRBV7-6 and TRBJ2-7; D is possibly TRBD2 (6 bases). The germline V gene encodes CDR1 SGHVS and CDR2 FNYEAQ. CDR3 size: 13 residues. V was clipped by 4 bases and J by 6 bases, with 13 bases between them. CDR3 region: CASSSREPSEQYF. The CDR3 DNA reads as TGTGCCAGCAGCTCACGGGAGCCGTCCGAGCAGTACTTC.

V is TRBV30 and J is TRBJ2-7, with 9 bases fitting TRBD2. CDR3 length: 15 amino acids. Unmatched junction bases numbered 10, after V lost 7 bases and J lost 0 bases. Germline CDR1 GTSNPN, CDR2 SVGIG (reference sequence). CDR3 protein: CASYNVREGSYEQYF. CDR3 sequence (DNA): TGTGCCTCCTATAATGTGCGGGAGGGCTCCTACGAGCAGTACTTC.

The CDR3 here is CASSAGTYSYEQYF. CDR3 nucleotide sequence: TGTGCCAGTAGTGCCGGGACATACTCCTACGAGCAGTACTTC. The chain is built from TRBV19 and TRBJ2-7; D might be TRBD1 (6 bases). Germline V CDR1 and CDR2: LNHDA, SQIVND (reference sequence). V was shortened by 5 bases and J by 0 bases, with 11 bases between the two germline ends. This CDR3 is 14 amino acids long. Full variable domain (remainder filled in from reference TRBV19 and TRBJ2-7): DGGITQSPKYLFRKEGQNVTLSCEQNLNHDAMYWYRQDPGQGLRLIYYSQIVNDFQKGDIAEGYSVSREKKESFPLTVTSAQKNPTAFYLCASSAGTYSYEQYFGPGTRLTVT.

V is TRBV15 and J is TRBJ1-5; D may be TRBD1 (6 bases). The ends were cut back, 0 bases at V and 2 bases at J, with 11 bases in the middle. CDR1 LNHNV and CDR2 YYDKDF come from the germline V gene (reference sequence). This CDR3 spans 16 amino acids. For the CDR3, the DNA is TGTGCCACCAGCAGAGATAGGCGACAGGGCAATCAGCCCCAGCATTTT. Amino acid sequence: CATSRDRRQGNQPQHF.

The rearrangement links TRBV4-1 to TRBJ2-5; tentatively, D is TRBD1 (6 bases). Germline V gene sequence: CDR1 MGHRA, CDR2 YSYEKL. The CDR3 sequence is 17 residues long. With 0 bases removed from V and 2 bases from J, the gap between germline ends came to 16 bases. The chain's CDR3 is CASSQEGPGVKQETQYF. CDR3 sequence (DNA): TGCGCCAGCAGCCAAGAAGGGCCAGGGGTCAAACAAGAGACCCAGTACTTC.

The chain is built from TRBV10-3 and TRBJ2-4; 7 bases align to TRBD1. Losses at the gene ends were 3 bases for V and 1 base for J; bases not matched to a gene: 6. Germline V gives CDR1 ENHRY, CDR2 SYGVKD. The CDR3 totals 16 residues. CDR3 sequence (DNA): TGTGCCATCAGTGATTTAGGGGGCGCTGCCAAAAACATTCAGTACTTC. Amino acid sequence: CAISDLGGAAKNIQYF.

This clone was observed once. The chain has TRBV5-6 and TRBJ1-2; 8 nucleotides line up with TRBD1. Per germline, CDR1 SGHDT and CDR2 YYEEEE. The CDR3 is 15 residues long. V trimming: 4 bases; J trimming: 5 bases; junction bases outside the gene matches: 10. The CDR3 sequence: CASSATGAGGYGYTF. The CDR3 coding sequence is TGTGCCAGCAGCGCGACAGGGGCTGGAGGGTATGGCTACACCTTC.

The J gene is TRBJ1-6, the V gene TRBV27; 8 nucleotides align to TRBD1. With 4 bases clipped from V and 7 bases from J, the junction kept 6 bases outside the gene matches. The V gene's germline CDR1 is MNHEY and CDR2 SMNVEV (reference sequence). This CDR3 comprises 15 residues. CDR3 loop: CASSYAGTGNSPLHF. The CDR3 DNA sequence: TGTGCCAGCAGTTACGCCGGGACAGGAAATTCACCCCTCCACTTT.

The J gene is TRBJ2-2, the V gene TRBV15; 10 bases line up with TRBD1. The CDR3 extends over 18 amino acids. Germline V gene data show CDR1 as LNHNV and CDR2 as YYDKDF (reference sequence). The V and J ends lost 2 bases and 4 bases, in that order; junction bases with no gene match: 10. The CDR3 sequence: CATSRKVGTGVGTGELFF. In nucleotides, the CDR3 is TGTGCCACCAGCAGAAAAGTGGGGACAGGGGTGGGCACCGGGGAGCTGTTTTTT.

This rearrangement joins TRBV7-2 to TRBJ2-5; 7 bases match TRBD2. Per germline, CDR1 SGHTA and CDR2 FQGNSA. This CDR3 spans 15 amino acids. V was clipped by 0 bases and J by 2 bases; unmatched bases: 3. As DNA, the CDR3 is TGTGCCAGCAGCTTAGCCGCTAGCGGTCAAGAGACCCAGTACTTC. Amino acid sequence: CASSLAASGQETQYF.

This chain uses TRBV5-5 with TRBJ2-6; no definite D call. Germline CDR1 and CDR2: SGHKS and YYEKEE (reference sequence). The CDR3 totals 14 residues. V lost 7 bases and J lost 5, with 13 bases in between. As DNA, the CDR3 is TGTGCCAGCCTCGCACAAAGTCGGGCCAACGTCCTGACTTTC. This gives the protein CASLAQSRANVLTF. Full variable domain (missing parts from reference TRBV5-5 and TRBJ2-6): DAGVTQSPTHLIKTRGQQVTLRCSPISGHKSVSWYQQVLGQGPQFIFQYYEKEERGRGNFPDRFSARQFPNYSSELNVNALLLGDSALYLCASLAQSRANVLTFGAGSRLTVL.

This chain links TRBV5-1 with TRBJ1-1; no clear D. This CDR3 has 15 amino acids. Trimming shortened V by 0 bases and J by 0 bases, and 9 bases separated the two germline ends. CDR1 and CDR2 from the germline V gene are SGHRS and YFSETQ. The CDR3 sequence: CASSLVAQLNTEAFF. Written as DNA, the CDR3 is TGCGCCAGCAGCTTGGTAGCGCAGCTGAACACTGAAGCTTTCTTT.

CDR3 protein: CASSVFRDGSSGANVLTF. CDR3 DNA sequence: TGTGCCAGCAGCGTTTTTAGGGACGGGAGCTCTGGGGCCAACGTCCTGACTTTC. The chain carries TRBV9 and TRBJ2-6, with D perhaps TRBD2 (6 bases). This CDR3 has 18 residues. With 2 bases removed from V and 0 bases from J, the gap between germline ends came to 15 bases. The germline V gene has CDR1 SGDLS and CDR2 YYNGEE.

The genes are TRBV19 and TRBJ1-3; D not certain. CDR3 length: 14 amino acids. CDR1 and CDR2 (germline): LNHDA, SQIVND (reference sequence). Trimming removed 3 bases at V and 2 bases at J, with 8 bases between. CDR3 coding DNA: TGTGCCAGTAGTATTGGAGAAACTGGAAACACCATATATTTT. This sequence encodes CASSIGETGNTIYF.

The gene calls are TRBV21-1 and TRBJ2-1; TRBD2, the D gene given by the table, was not confirmed from the DNA. TRBV21-1 is a listed pseudogene. This CDR3 spans 15 amino acids. The CDR3 loop is CASSSGGSMHPEQFF. CDR3 coding DNA: TGTGCCAGCAGCAGTGGCGGGAGTATGCATCCTGAGCAGTTCTTC.

The chain links TRBV27 to TRBJ1-4; D may be TRBD1 (5 bases). Trimming stripped 4 bases from V and 6 bases from J, with 12 bases between. CDR3 length: 14 amino acids. CDR1 and CDR2 (germline): MNHEY, SMNVEV (reference sequence). The CDR3 spells CASSSPGLDEKLFF. In DNA form, the CDR3 reads TGTGCCAGCAGTTCCCCAGGGCTGGATGAAAAACTGTTTTTT. The entire variable domain, with the rest obtained from reference TRBV27 and TRBJ1-4, is as follows: EAQVTQNPRYLITVTGKKLTVTCSQNMNHEYMSWYRQDPGLGLRQIYYSMNVEVTDKGDVPEGYKVSRKEKRNFPLILESPSPNQTSLYFCASSSPGLDEKLFFGSGTQLSVL.

The J gene is TRBJ2-7, the V gene TRBV15, with TRBD2 identical over 11 bases. With V trimmed by 3 bases and J by 2 bases, 9 bases remained unmatched. Germline V CDR1 and CDR2: LNHNV, YYDKDF (reference sequence). The CDR3 runs to 17 residues. CDR3 region: CATSSDPGTSGPYEQYF. CDR3 DNA sequence: TGTGCCACCAGCAGCGACCCCGGGACTAGCGGTCCCTACGAGCAGTACTTC.

The chain recombines TRBV7-8 with TRBJ2-1, with TRBD2 identical over 10 bases. V gave up 5 bases and J gave up 7 bases; unmatched junction bases: 11. CDR3 length: 16 amino acids. Germline V CDR1 and CDR2: SGHVS, FQNEAQ. This chain's CDR3 is CASSIYGAGGPNEQFF. The CDR3 DNA sequence: TGTGCCAGCAGCATCTACGGAGCGGGAGGGCCGAATGAGCAGTTCTTC. The full variable domain, rest sourced from reference TRBV7-8 and TRBJ2-1, is GAGVSQSPRYKVAKRGQDVALRCDPISGHVSLFWYQQALGQGPEFLTYFQNEAQLDKSGLPSDRFFAERPEGSVSTLKIQRTQQEDSAVYLCASSIYGAGGPNEQFFGPGTRLTVL.

The V call is TRBV18, the J call TRBJ1-2, with D unclear. This CDR3 has 13 amino acids. Germline assignment: CDR1 KGHSH and CDR2 LQKENI. V dropped 0 bases and J dropped 7 bases, with 9 bases sitting between them. This chain's CDR3 is CASSPPGEGGYTF. DNA of the CDR3: TGTGCCAGCTCACCACCGGGCGAGGGTGGCTACACCTTC.